The clone carrying this TCR beta chain has a single count. These data are taken from a study of tumor-infiltrating lymphocytes in primary liver carcinoma. Study-wide context: Patients had primary liver carcinoma treated by surgical resection. Between about 4 and 11 cm across, the tumors were all of stage T1-T3 N0M0.

The study extracted blood RNA from unsorted whole blood and also extracted germline DNA. The CDR3 extends over 15 amino acids. V dropped 7 bases and J dropped 11; count of bases not matched to a gene: 17. Using a constant-region primer together with ProtoScript II reverse transcriptase, TCR beta cDNA was made from 450 to 600 ng of total RNA. It was through three nested multiplex PCR rounds of slightly modified ARM-PCR that TCR beta libraries arose. PCR rounds one and two used TRBV1-TRBV30 forward primers with a C-beta reverse primer for 10 cycles each. TCRdb called the multiplex PCR reads again in MiXCR, with one record for every CDR3 protein. The sample shows 300,000 to 400,000 distinct CDR3 sequences, about two thirds of them seen only once.

This sequence originates from a man aged 35-49 years with primary liver carcinoma and hepatitis B virus infection. This chain uses TRBV12-3 or TRBV12-4 with TRBJ2-3; 8 bases fit TRBD2. Sequenced sample: peripheral blood. CDR3 nucleotide sequence: TGTGCCAGCAATCCCCCACTAGCGGTAGTAGATGTGCAGTATTTT. It translates to CASNPPLAVVDVQYF.